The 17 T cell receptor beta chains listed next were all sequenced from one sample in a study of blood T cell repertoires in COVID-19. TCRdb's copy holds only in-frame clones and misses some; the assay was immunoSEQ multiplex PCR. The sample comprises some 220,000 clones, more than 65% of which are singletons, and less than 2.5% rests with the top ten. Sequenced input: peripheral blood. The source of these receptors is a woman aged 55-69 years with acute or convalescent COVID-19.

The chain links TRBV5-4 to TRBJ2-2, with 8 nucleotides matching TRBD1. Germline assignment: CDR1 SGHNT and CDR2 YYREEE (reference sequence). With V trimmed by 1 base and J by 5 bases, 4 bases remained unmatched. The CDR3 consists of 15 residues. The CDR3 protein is CASSLYRGRTGELFF. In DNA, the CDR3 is TGTGCCAGCAGCTTGTACAGGGGGAGAACCGGGGAGCTGTTTTTT.

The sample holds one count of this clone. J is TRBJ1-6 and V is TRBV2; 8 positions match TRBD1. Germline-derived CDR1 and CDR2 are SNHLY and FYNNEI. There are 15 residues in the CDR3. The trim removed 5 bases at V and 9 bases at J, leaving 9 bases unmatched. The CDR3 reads CASSRSGQEGSPLHF. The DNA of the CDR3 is TGTGCCAGCAGTCGCTCGGGACAGGAGGGTTCACCCCTCCACTTT.

Written as DNA, the CDR3 is TGTGCCAGCTCACCATATGGGGGCGCATTAGATACGCAGTATTTT. The encoded protein is CASSPYGGALDTQYF. The rearrangement joins TRBV18 to TRBJ2-3, with TRBD1 as a possible D gene (6 bases). Trimming took 2 bases from V and 5 from J, leaving 14 bases between them. The CDR3 is 15 residues long. Looked up from germline, CDR1 is KGHSH and CDR2 is LQKENI.

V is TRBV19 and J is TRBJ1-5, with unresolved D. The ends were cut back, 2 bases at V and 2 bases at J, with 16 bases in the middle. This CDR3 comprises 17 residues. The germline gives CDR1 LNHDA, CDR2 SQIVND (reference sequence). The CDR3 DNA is TGTGCCAGTAGTATAAGCCCCCCCACGGTCGGCAATCAGCCCCAGCATTTT. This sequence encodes CASSISPPTVGNQPQHF.

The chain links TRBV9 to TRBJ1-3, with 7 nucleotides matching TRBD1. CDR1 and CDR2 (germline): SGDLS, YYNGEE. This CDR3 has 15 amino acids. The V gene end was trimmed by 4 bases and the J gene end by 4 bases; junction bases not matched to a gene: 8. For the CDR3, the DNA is TGTGCCAGCAGCCCACAGGGGAAAAGCGGAAACACCATATATTTT. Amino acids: CASSPQGKSGNTIYF.

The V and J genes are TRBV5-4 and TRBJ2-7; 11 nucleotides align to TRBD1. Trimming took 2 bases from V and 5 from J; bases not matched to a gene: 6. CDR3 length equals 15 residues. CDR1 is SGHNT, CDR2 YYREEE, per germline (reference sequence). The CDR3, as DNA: TGTGCCAGCAGCTTTAGGACAGGGGGCTTCGACGAGCAGTACTTC. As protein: CASSFRTGGFDEQYF.

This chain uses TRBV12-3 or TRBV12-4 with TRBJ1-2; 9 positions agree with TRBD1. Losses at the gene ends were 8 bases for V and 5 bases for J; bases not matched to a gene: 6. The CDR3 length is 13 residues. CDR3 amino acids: CASSQGAPYGYTF. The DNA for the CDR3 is TGTGCCAGCTCACAGGGGGCGCCGTATGGCTACACCTTC.

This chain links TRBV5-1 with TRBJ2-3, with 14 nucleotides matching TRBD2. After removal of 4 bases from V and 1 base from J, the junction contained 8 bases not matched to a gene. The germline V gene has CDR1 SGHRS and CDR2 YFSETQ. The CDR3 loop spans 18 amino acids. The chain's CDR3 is CASSLKGLAGVRTDTQYF. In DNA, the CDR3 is TGCGCCAGCAGCCTAAAGGGACTAGCGGGGGTTCGCACAGATACGCAGTATTTT.

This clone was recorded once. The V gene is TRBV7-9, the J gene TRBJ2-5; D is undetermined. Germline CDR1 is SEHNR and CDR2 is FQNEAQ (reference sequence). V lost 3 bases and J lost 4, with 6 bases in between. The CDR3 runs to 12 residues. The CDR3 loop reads CASSFPLETQYF. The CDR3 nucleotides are TGTGCCAGCAGCTTCCCGTTAGAGACCCAGTACTTC.

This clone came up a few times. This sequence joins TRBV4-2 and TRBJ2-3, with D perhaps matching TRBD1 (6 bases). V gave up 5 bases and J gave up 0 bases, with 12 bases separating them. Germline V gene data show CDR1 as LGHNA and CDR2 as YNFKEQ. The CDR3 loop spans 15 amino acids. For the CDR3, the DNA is TGTGCCAGCAGCGGCCGGGACACCAGCACAGATACGCAGTATTTT. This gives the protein CASSGRDTSTDTQYF.

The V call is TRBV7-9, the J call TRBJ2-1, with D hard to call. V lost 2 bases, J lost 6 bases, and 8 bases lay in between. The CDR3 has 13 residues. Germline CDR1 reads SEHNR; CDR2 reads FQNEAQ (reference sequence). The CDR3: CASSLTSVNEQFF. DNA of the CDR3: TGTGCCAGCAGCTTAACCAGCGTCAATGAGCAGTTCTTC.

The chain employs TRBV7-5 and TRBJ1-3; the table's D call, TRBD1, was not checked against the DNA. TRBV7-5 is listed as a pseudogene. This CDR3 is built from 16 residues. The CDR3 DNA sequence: TGTGTCAGAAGCTTACGGCGTACAGGGGGCGGAAACACCATATATTTT. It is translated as CVRSLRRTGGGNTIYF.

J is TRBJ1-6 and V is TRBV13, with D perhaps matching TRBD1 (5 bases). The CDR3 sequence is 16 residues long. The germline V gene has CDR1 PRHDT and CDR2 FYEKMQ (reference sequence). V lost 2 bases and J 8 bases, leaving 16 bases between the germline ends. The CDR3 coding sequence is TGTGCCAGCAGCTTAAGTCCAGGCAAAGGGGATTCACCCCTCCACTTT. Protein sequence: CASSLSPGKGDSPLHF.

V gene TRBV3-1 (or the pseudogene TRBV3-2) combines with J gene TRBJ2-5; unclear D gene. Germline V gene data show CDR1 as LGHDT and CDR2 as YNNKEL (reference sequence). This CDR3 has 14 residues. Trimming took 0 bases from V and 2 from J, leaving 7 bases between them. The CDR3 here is CASSQESVQETQYF. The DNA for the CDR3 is TGTGCCAGCAGCCAAGAGTCAGTACAAGAGACCCAGTACTTC.

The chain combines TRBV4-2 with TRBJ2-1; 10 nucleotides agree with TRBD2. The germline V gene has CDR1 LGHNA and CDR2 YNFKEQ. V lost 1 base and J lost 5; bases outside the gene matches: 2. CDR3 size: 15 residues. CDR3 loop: CASSQVGTSDNEQFF. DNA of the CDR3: TGTGCCAGCAGCCAAGTAGGGACTAGCGACAATGAGCAGTTCTTC.

The CDR3 sequence: CASSIVVGNQPQHF. Written as DNA, the CDR3 is TGTGCCAGTAGTATTGTCGTCGGCAATCAGCCCCAGCATTTT. The V call is TRBV19, the J call TRBJ1-5; D is unclear. The germline CDR1 and CDR2 sequences are LNHDA and SQIVND (reference sequence). V was clipped by 3 bases and J by 2 bases, with 8 bases between them. The CDR3 is 14 residues long.

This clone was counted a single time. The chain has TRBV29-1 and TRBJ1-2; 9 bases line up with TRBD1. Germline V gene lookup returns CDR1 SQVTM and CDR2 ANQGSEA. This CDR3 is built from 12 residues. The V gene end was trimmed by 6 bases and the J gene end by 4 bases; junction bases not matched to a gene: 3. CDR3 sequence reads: CSVGTGLYGYTF. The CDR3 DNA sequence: TGCAGCGTGGGGACAGGGCTCTATGGCTACACCTTC.